The 27 T cell receptor beta chains below all came from one sample that was sequenced in a study of spatial heterogeneity in lung cancer. Time point defined: sample taken at primary tumor resection. TCRdb independently ran MiXCR on the 5' RACE reads; one entry per CDR3 protein. Of about 38,000 distinct CDR3 sequences listed, roughly 5.4% are singletons. Specimen: PBMCs, collected at surgery. The origin of the receptors is a female donor with early-stage non-small cell lung cancer.

By share, this clonotype ranks as medium-sized. The chain carries TRBV29-1 and TRBJ1-2; no definite D call. CDR1 is SQVTM and CDR2 is ANQGSEA in the germline V gene. The length of the CDR3 is 13 residues. V was clipped by 1 base and J by 5 bases, with 11 bases between them. This CDR3 reads CSVEGVLSYGYTF. As DNA, the CDR3 is TGCAGCGTTGAAGGGGTGCTCTCTTATGGCTACACCTTC.

This clonotype was seen repeatedly, ten times or more. The chain couples TRBV7-2 to TRBJ1-5; D ambiguous. Germline CDR1 is SGHTA and CDR2 is FQGNSA. Trimming left V 2 bases short and J 5 bases short, with 7 bases between. The CDR3 is 13 amino acids. This CDR3 reads CASSLQLDQPQHF. The CDR3 nucleotides are TGTGCCAGCAGCTTACAATTAGATCAGCCCCAGCATTTT.

This clonotype was counted many times. This chain connects TRBV11-2 to TRBJ2-3; D may match TRBD1 or TRBD2 (5 bases each). CDR1 and CDR2 (germline): SGHAT, FQNNGV. The CDR3 is 15 residues long. The ends were cut back, 4 bases at V and 2 bases at J, with 13 bases in the middle. The CDR3 sequence is CASSSGGGFTDTQYF. The CDR3 DNA reads as TGTGCCAGCAGCTCCGGTGGGGGTTTCACAGATACGCAGTATTTT.

Many counts were recorded for this clonotype. V usage is TRBV7-6 and J usage is TRBJ2-5; 11 nucleotides match TRBD1. The CDR3 is made up of 16 amino acids. From germline, CDR1 is SGHVS and CDR2 FNYEAQ. V lost 6 bases to trimming and J lost 5 bases; unmatched junction nucleotides: 11. The CDR3 sequence is CASSRDVGQGAETQYF. The CDR3 coding sequence is TGTGCCAGCAGTCGGGACGTTGGACAGGGGGCCGAGACCCAGTACTTC.

This clonotype was seen at least ten times. The chain links TRBV10-3 to TRBJ2-3; tentatively, D is TRBD1 (5 bases). Germline CDR1 is ENHRY and CDR2 is SYGVKD. Trimming took 0 bases from V and 7 from J, leaving 17 bases between them. The CDR3 is made up of 16 amino acids. This CDR3 is CAISESAGNIMNTQYF. The CDR3 DNA reads as TGTGCCATCAGTGAGTCGGCAGGGAATATAATGAATACGCAGTATTTT.

At least ten counts were recorded for this clonotype. The chain recombines TRBV20-1 with TRBJ2-7; TRBD2 matches 9 bases. Trimming took 0 bases from V and 4 from J; bases not matched to a gene: 10. The CDR3 is made up of 16 amino acids. Germline V gives CDR1 DFQATT, CDR2 SNEGSKA (reference sequence). In DNA, the CDR3 is TGCAGTGCTAGAGACCCCGAACTAGCGGGCCTTTACGAGCAGTACTTC. This sequence encodes CSARDPELAGLYEQYF.

This clonotype occurred many times. The chain combines TRBV18 with TRBJ2-3; D is perhaps TRBD2 (8 bases). The CDR3 is 19 residues long. V was cut by 3 bases and J by 0 bases, with 22 bases left in between. CDR1 and CDR2 (germline): KGHSH, LQKENI. CDR3 residues: CASSPTTGESGGSTDTQYF. CDR3 nucleotides: TGTGCCAGCTCACCGACCACAGGGGAAAGCGGGGGTAGCACAGATACGCAGTATTTT.

The rearrangement links TRBV20-1 to TRBJ1-5; a possible D gene is TRBD1 (5 bases). Looked up from germline, CDR1 is DFQATT and CDR2 is SNEGSKA (reference sequence). The CDR3 loop spans 13 amino acids. V was trimmed by 2 bases and J by 5 bases, leaving 10 bases between them. Here the CDR3 DNA reads TGCAGTGCTAGACCGGGGGGGGATCAGCCCCAGCATTTT. This encodes CSARPGGDQPQHF.

This clonotype was counted ten times or more. The chain joins TRBV2 to TRBJ1-5; D is perhaps TRBD1 (5 bases). This CDR3 has 13 amino acids. The germline gives CDR1 SNHLY, CDR2 FYNNEI. V dropped 8 bases and J dropped 7 bases, with 15 bases sitting between them. The CDR3 region is CASLWGEGQPQHF. Here the CDR3 DNA reads TGTGCCAGCCTATGGGGGGAAGGACAGCCCCAGCATTTT.

The chain combines TRBV28 with TRBJ2-4; a possible D gene is TRBD2 (7 bases). Trimming removed 4 bases at V and 8 bases at J, with 15 bases between. The CDR3 totals 14 residues. Germline V gene data show CDR1 as MDHEN and CDR2 as SYDVKM. The CDR3 DNA sequence: TGTGCCAGCAGTTCCGGTCGGGGGGCGGACATTCAGTACTTC. It codes for CASSSGRGADIQYF.

This clonotype was recorded many times. This sequence joins TRBV7-9 and TRBJ1-4, with unresolved D. Trimming took 3 bases from V and 7 from J, leaving 9 bases between them. Germline-derived CDR1 and CDR2 are SEHNR and FQNEAQ (reference sequence). This CDR3 spans 13 amino acids. The CDR3 loop is CASSLGSGEKLFF. Written as DNA, the CDR3 is TGTGCCAGCAGCTTGGGATCGGGTGAAAAACTGTTTTTT.

This clonotype ranks as medium-sized (0.01 to 0.1%). This chain links TRBV12-3 or TRBV12-4 with TRBJ2-2; D may be TRBD2 (7 bases). Trimming took 0 bases from V and 5 from J, leaving 10 bases between them. The CDR3 runs 15 residues. The CDR3 protein is CASSLAGGRTGELFF. In DNA form, the CDR3 reads TGTGCCAGCAGTTTAGCGGGGGGGCGTACCGGGGAGCTGTTTTTT.

This clonotype was seen at least ten times. The V gene is TRBV4-1, the J gene TRBJ1-2, with no clear D. The germline V gene encodes CDR1 MGHRA and CDR2 YSYEKL. V shed 3 bases and J shed 7 bases, with 12 bases lying between them. This CDR3 has 13 amino acids. The CDR3 protein is CASSHYLEAGYTF. CDR3 nucleotide sequence: TGCGCCAGCAGCCATTACTTGGAGGCTGGCTACACCTTC.

This sequence joins TRBV12-3 or TRBV12-4 and TRBJ1-2; 7 bases fit TRBD1. The CDR3 spans 14 residues. V was pared by 2 bases and J by 5 bases, with 5 bases of the junction left unmatched. The CDR3 protein is CASSLYRGPYGYTF. In nucleotides, the CDR3 is TGTGCCAGCAGTTTATATAGGGGGCCGTATGGCTACACCTTC.

In its sample, this clonotype was seen a few times. CDR3 region: CASSRQATSTRNTEAFF. CDR3 nucleotides: TGTGCCAGCAGCCGACAGGCGACCTCTACCCGGAACACTGAAGCTTTCTTT. This chain connects TRBV3-1 to TRBJ1-1, with D possibly matching TRBD1 (6 bases). V lost 4 bases and J 1 base, leaving 19 bases between the germline ends. Germline CDR1 is LGHDT and CDR2 is YNNKEL (reference sequence). The CDR3 is 17 residues long.

This clonotype was counted many times. The chain couples TRBV7-8 to TRBJ2-1; 8 bases line up with TRBD2. V shed 1 base and J 8 bases; nucleotides not matched to a gene: 10. The CDR3 is 16 residues long. Germline V gives CDR1 SGHVS, CDR2 FQNEAQ. The CDR3 DNA is TGTGCCAGCAGCTTAGAGGGGACTAGTTATTTCCATGAGCAGTTCTTC. Translation gives CASSLEGTSYFHEQFF.

The table lists this clonotype with a few counts. Germline is not matched at one junction end, which may reflect a read error. The chain couples TRBV12-3 or TRBV12-4 to TRBJ2-1; TRBD2 aligns across 10 bases. The length of the CDR3 is 14 residues. The CDR3 loop is CASRPSGGADEPFF. The CDR3 DNA is TGTGCCAGCAGACCAAGCGGGGGGGCCGATGAGCCGTTCTTC.

This clonotype was counted ten times or more. The rearrangement links TRBV29-1 to TRBJ2-7; the D gene is possibly TRBD1 (5 bases). V was shortened by 4 bases and J by 6 bases, with 13 bases between the two germline ends. The V gene's germline CDR1 is SQVTM and CDR2 ANQGSEA. The CDR3 sequence is 12 residues long. The CDR3 here is CSVVIGAIEQYF. CDR3 bases: TGCAGCGTTGTGATAGGGGCCATCGAGCAGTACTTC.

On this clonotype: This could be a read error, since a much larger clone is one nucleotide away. The CDR3 reads CASSRETEAFF. CDR3 nucleotide sequence: TGTGCCAGCAGCCGTGAGACTGAAGCTTTCTTT. The chain combines TRBV25-1 with TRBJ1-1; D gene unclear. Trimming stripped 6 bases from V and 5 bases from J, with 7 bases between. The CDR3 length is 11 residues. Germline CDR1 reads MGHDK; CDR2 reads SYGVNS.

This clonotype was counted at least ten times. The chain carries TRBV5-1 and TRBJ2-5, with 11 nucleotides matching TRBD2. The germline CDR1 and CDR2 sequences are SGHRS and YFSETQ. The V gene end was trimmed by 0 bases and the J gene end by 5 bases; junction bases not matched to a gene: 0. The CDR3 covers 14 residues. CDR3 sequence: CASSLGTSGETQYF. CDR3 nucleotides: TGCGCCAGCAGCTTGGGGACTAGCGGGGAGACCCAGTACTTC.

This clonotype was found many times. The chain recombines TRBV29-1 with TRBJ1-2; no firm D call. Per the germline V gene, CDR1 is SQVTM and CDR2 is ANQGSEA. The ends were cut back, 5 bases at V and 8 bases at J, with 24 bases in the middle. This CDR3 spans 15 amino acids. The CDR3 loop reads CSVRPGVSGISGYTF. CDR3 sequence (DNA): TGCAGCGTTCGTCCCGGGGTCTCGGGAATATCGGGCTACACCTTC.

This clonotype was counted many times. The V call is TRBV5-5, the J call TRBJ2-7, with no clear D. V was trimmed by 0 bases and J by 4 bases, leaving 5 bases between them. In germline, CDR1 is SGHKS, CDR2 YYEKEE (reference sequence). The CDR3 is 12 residues long. CDR3 in DNA: TGTGCCAGCAGCTTGGCCGATTACGAGCAGTACTTC. Residues: CASSLADYEQYF.

There are many counts of this clonotype. The chain is built from TRBV27 and TRBJ2-7, with 7 bases lining up with TRBD1. This CDR3 has 14 amino acids. Germline V gene sequence: CDR1 MNHEY, CDR2 SMNVEV (reference sequence). The junction had 6 bases not matched to a gene; V was cut back by 3 bases and J by 4 bases. The CDR3 loop reads CASSLGRQGYEQYF. DNA of the CDR3: TGTGCCAGCAGTTTGGGCCGACAGGGTTACGAGCAGTACTTC.

This clonotype was recorded at least ten times. The gene calls are TRBV29-1 and TRBJ2-5; TRBD2 is a possible D gene (6 bases). V lost 1 base to trimming and J lost 5 bases, with 8 bases between them. This CDR3 has 12 residues. Germline CDR1 and CDR2: SQVTM and ANQGSEA. The chain's CDR3 is CSVEAGRETQYF. Written as DNA, the CDR3 is TGCAGCGTTGAAGCAGGGAGGGAGACCCAGTACTTC. Filled out from reference TRBV29-1 and TRBJ2-5, the complete variable domain reads SAVISQKPSRDICQRGTSLTIQCQVDSQVTMMFWYRQQPGQSLTLIATANQGSEATYESGFVIDKFPISRPNLTFSTLTVSNMSPEDSSIYLCSVEAGRETQYFGPGTRLLVL.

This clonotype was seen only a few times. This chain joins TRBV7-2 and TRBJ2-7; D call uncertain. This CDR3 spans 13 amino acids. Germline V gene sequence: CDR1 SGHTA, CDR2 FQGNSA. Trimming removed 5 bases from V and 3 bases from J, with 11 bases in between. As DNA, the CDR3 is TGTGCCAGCAGCAAAAACCTAGTCTACGAGCAGTACTTC. Encoded protein: CASSKNLVYEQYF. The full variable domain, in which reference TRBV7-2 and TRBJ2-7 provide the parts outside the CDR3, is GAGVSQSPSNKVTEKGKDVELRCDPISGHTALYWYRQSLGQGLEFLIYFQGNSAPDKSGLPSDRFSAERTGGSVSTLTIQRTQQEDSAVYLCASSKNLVYEQYFGPGTRLTVT.

This clonotype was detected many times. The chain has TRBV20-1 and TRBJ2-7; 14 bases align to TRBD2. The CDR3 has 16 residues. CDR1 and CDR2 from the germline V gene are DFQATT and SNEGSKA (reference sequence). J gave up 0 bases and V 3 bases, and 4 bases lay outside the gene matches. The chain's CDR3 is CSARPTSGGASYEQYF. CDR3 DNA sequence: TGCAGTGCTAGGCCGACTAGCGGGGGGGCCTCCTACGAGCAGTACTTC.

The chain uses TRBV7-9 and TRBJ1-1; D gene uncertain. This CDR3 contains 12 residues. V shed 1 base and J shed 4 bases, with 4 bases lying between them. Germline V CDR1 and CDR2: SEHNR, FQNEAQ (reference sequence). Here the CDR3 reads CASSLVSTEAFF. Written as DNA, the CDR3 is TGTGCCAGCAGCTTAGTAAGCACTGAAGCTTTCTTT. Filled out from reference TRBV7-9 and TRBJ1-1, the complete variable domain reads DTGVSQNPRHKITKRGQNVTFRCDPISEHNRLYWYRQTLGQGPEFLTYFQNEAQLEKSRLLSDRFSAERPKGSFSTLEIQRTEQGDSAMYLCASSLVSTEAFFGQGTRLTVV.